The sequence of this T cell receptor (beta chain) was determined in a study of cytomegalovirus exposure and HLA in healthy donors. Points from the study as a whole: Trimming of TCR beta V- and J-genes showed a link, identified in a later analysis, to a missense DCLRE1C variant. Reportedly, HLA-A and HLA-B alleles of most subjects were accurately predicted from TCR beta.

Germline V gene sequence: CDR1 MDHEN, CDR2 SYDVKM. The CDR3 contains 16 residues. The junction had 10 bases not matched to a gene; V was cut back by 6 bases and J by 3 bases. The donors (healthy individuals) were bone marrow donors. The PCR contained 60 Vbeta and 13 Jbeta primers. TCRdb's table, derived via immunoSEQ multiplex PCR, lists solely in-frame clones and lacks some. Of about 160,000 clones listed, 65% to 85% were seen once; the top ten hold approximately 2.3%. Remarks on this clone: Its target is unknown.

V gene TRBV28 combines with J gene TRBJ1-2; TRBD1 aligns across 10 bases. Sequenced input: PBMCs. This sequence was found in a male donor in good health and CMV-seronegative. This CDR3 reads CASSVGGQGPYYGYTF. DNA for the CDR3: TGTGCCAGCAGCGTGGGGGGACAGGGGCCCTACTATGGCTACACCTTC.